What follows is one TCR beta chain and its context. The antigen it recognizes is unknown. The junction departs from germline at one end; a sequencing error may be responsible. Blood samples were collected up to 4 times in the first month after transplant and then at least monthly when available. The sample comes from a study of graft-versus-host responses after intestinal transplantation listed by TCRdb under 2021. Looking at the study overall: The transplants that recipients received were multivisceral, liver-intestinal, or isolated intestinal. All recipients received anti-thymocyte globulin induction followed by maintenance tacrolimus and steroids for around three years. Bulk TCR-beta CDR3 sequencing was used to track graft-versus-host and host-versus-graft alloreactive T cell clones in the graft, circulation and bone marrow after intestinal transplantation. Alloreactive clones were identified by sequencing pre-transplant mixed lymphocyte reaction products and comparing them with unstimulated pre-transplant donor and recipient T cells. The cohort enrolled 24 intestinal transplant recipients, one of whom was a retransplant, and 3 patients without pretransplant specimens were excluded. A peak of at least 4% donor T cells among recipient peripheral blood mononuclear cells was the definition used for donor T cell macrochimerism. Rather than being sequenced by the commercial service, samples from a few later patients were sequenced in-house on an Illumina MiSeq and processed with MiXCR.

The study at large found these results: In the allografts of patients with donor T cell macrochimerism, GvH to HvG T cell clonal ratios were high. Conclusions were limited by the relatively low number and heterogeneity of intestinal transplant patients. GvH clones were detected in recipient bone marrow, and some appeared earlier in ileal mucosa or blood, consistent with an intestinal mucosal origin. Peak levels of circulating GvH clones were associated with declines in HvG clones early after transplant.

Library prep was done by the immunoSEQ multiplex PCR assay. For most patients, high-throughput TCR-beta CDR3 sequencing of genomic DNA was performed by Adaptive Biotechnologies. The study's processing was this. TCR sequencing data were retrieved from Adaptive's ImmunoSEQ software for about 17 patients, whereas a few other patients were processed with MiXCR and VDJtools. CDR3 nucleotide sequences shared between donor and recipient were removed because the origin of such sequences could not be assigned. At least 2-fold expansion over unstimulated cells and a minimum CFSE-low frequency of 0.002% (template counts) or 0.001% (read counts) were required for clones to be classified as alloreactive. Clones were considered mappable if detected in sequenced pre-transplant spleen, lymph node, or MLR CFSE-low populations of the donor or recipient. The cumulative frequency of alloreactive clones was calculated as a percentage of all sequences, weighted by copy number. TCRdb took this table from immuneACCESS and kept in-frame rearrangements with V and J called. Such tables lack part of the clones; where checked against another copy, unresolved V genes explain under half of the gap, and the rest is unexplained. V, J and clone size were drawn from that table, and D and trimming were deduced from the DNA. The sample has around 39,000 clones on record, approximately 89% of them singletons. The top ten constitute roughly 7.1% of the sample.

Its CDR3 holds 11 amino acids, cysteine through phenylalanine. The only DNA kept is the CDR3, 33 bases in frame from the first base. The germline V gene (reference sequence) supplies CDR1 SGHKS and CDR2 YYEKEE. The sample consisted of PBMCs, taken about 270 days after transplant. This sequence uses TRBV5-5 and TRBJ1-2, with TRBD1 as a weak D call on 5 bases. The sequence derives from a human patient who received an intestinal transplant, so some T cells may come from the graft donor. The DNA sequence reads TGTGCCAGCAGCTTGGGACAGCTCTACACTTTC. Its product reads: CASSLGQLYTF.